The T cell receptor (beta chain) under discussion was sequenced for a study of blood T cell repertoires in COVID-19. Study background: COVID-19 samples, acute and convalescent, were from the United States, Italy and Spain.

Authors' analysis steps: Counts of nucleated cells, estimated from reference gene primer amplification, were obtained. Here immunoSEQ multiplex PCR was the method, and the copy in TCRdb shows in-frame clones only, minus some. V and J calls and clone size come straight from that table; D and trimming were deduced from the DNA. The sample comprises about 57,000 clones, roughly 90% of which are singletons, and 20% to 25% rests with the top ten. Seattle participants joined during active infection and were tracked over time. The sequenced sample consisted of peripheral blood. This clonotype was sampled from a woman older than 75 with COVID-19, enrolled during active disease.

Written as DNA, the CDR3 is TGTGCCAGCAGCGGACTGGGAGGGGCTGGGGCCAACGTCCTGACTTTC. Residues: CASSGLGGAGANVLTF. The J gene is TRBJ2-6, the V gene TRBV9, with 7 bases that match TRBD2. V lost 3 bases to trimming and J lost 2 bases; unmatched junction nucleotides: 5. The CDR3 sequence is 16 residues long. Germline CDR1 is SGDLS and CDR2 is YYNGEE.